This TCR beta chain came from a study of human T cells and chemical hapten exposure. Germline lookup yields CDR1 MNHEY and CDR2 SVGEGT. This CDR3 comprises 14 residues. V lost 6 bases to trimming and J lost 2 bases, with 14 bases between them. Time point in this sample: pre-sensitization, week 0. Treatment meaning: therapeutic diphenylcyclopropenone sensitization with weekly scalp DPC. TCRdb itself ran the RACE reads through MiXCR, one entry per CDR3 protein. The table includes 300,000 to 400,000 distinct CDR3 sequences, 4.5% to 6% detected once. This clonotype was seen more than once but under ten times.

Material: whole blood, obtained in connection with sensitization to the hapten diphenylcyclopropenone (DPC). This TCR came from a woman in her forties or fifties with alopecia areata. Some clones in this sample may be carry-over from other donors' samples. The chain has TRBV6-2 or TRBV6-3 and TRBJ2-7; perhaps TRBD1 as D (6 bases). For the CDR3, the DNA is TGTGCCAGCAGCGGCGCAGGGGAGACCTACGAGCAGTACTTC. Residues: CASSGAGETYEQYF.